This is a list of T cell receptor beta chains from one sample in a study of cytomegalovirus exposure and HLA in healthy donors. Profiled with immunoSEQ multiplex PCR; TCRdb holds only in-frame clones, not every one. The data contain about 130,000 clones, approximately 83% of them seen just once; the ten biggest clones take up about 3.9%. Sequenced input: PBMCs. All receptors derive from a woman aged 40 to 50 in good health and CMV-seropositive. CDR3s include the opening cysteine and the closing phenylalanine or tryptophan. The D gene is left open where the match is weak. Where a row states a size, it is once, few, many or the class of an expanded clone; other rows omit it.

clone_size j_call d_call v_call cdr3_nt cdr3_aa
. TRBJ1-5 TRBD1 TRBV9 TGTGCCAGCAGCGTAGGGGACAGTCTAAGCCAGCCCCAGCATTTT CASSVGDSLSQPQHF
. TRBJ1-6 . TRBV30 TGTGCCGGACACGACAGGAGCTCCTATAATTCACCCCTCCACTTT CAGHDRSSYNSPLHF
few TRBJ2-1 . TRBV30 TGTGCCTGGGATAAGCGGAGCTCCTACAATGAGCAGTTCTTC CAWDKRSSYNEQFF
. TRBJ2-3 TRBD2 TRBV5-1 TGCGCCAGCAAACCTACTAGCGGCACAGATACGCAGTATTTT CASKPTSGTDTQYF
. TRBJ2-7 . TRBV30 TGTGCCTGGGGCGGGGCCAGCCGTGGGTACGAGCAGTACTTC CAWGGASRGYEQYF
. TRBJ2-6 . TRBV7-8 TGTGCCAGCAGCTTGCAGGTCTCCTCTGGGGCCAACGTCCTGACTTTC CASSLQVSSGANVLTF
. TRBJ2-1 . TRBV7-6 TGTGCCAGCAGCCCGGTGGGAGCGGGTATATTGCAGTTCTTC CASSPVGAGILQFF
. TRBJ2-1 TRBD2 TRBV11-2 TGTGCCAGCAGCTTTAGGACTAGCGGGTACAATGAGCAGTTCTTC CASSFRTSGYNEQFF
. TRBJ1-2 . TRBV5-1 TGCGCCAGCAGCCCGGGACGGCCCGGGGGTGGCTACACCTTC CASSPGRPGGGYTF
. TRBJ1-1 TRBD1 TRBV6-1 TGTGCCAGCAGGACAGGGGGTACCACTGAAGCTTTCTTT CASRTGGTTEAFF
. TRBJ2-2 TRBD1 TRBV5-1 TGCGCCAGCAGGAGGGGTCAGGGGGCAATCAACGGGGAGCTGTTTTTT CASRRGQGAINGELFF
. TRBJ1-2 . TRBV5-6 TGTGCCAGCAGCTTGGGAGGAGGGCAGGATGGCTACACCTTC CASSLGGGQDGYTF
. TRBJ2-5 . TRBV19 TGTGCCAGCCTTTCCCACCGAGGGACCCAGTACTTC CASLSHRGTQYF
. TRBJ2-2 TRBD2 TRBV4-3 TGCGCCAGCAGCCAGACGACTAGCGGGAGGGCCATGGGTGACACCGGGGAGCTGTTTTTT CASSQTTSGRAMGDTGELFF
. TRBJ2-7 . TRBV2 TGTGCCAGCAGTGAATCTCGAGACAGGACCTACGAGCAGTACTTC CASSESRDRTYEQYF
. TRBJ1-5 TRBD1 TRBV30 TGTGCCTGGAAGACAGGGGCGAATCAGCCCCAGCATTTT CAWKTGANQPQHF
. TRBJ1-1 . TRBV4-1 TGCGCCAGCAGCCAACGTGAAGGTTGGGGGCCGGCGAACACTGAAGCTTTCTTT CASSQREGWGPANTEAFF
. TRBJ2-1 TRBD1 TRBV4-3 TGCGCCAGCAGTCAAACCCTCGGGACAGGGGGCTGGAATGAGCAGTTCTTC CASSQTLGTGGWNEQFF
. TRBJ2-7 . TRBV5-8 TGTGCCAGCAGCTTGGGGGCTGGGCGGCAGTACTTC CASSLGAGRQYF
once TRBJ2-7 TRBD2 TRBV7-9 TGTGCCAGCAGCTTAGGGACTAGCAGCTACGAGCAGTACTTC CASSLGTSSYEQYF
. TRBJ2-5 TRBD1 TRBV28 TGTGCCAGCAGTTTTTACAGGGGCTACCAAGAGACCCAGTACTTC CASSFYRGYQETQYF
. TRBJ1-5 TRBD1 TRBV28 TGTGCCAGCAGTTTACTAGGGGGCGGTCAGCCCCAGCATTTT CASSLLGGGQPQHF
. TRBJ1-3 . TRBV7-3 TGTGCCAGCAGCTTAAGCGCAGCGACAGATGGAAACACCATATATTTT CASSLSAATDGNTIYF
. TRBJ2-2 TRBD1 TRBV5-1 TGCGCCAGCAGCTGGGGACAGGGGAACACCGGGGAGCTGTTTTTT CASSWGQGNTGELFF
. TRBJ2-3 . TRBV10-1 TGCGCCAGCAGTGAGTCTCGAGGCCCGGGCGGGACGTCCAATACGCAGTATTTT CASSESRGPGGTSNTQYF
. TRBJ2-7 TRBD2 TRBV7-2 TGTGCCAGCAGCTCTAGCGGGGCCCGCTACGAGCAGTACTTC CASSSSGARYEQYF
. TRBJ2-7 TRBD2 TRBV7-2 TGTGCCAGCAGCTTAGTTCGGCTAGCGGGAGGGCTTAGCTCCTACGAGCAGTACTTC CASSLVRLAGGLSSYEQYF
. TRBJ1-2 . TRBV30 TGTGCCTGGAAGAACAGCGGTAACTATGGCTACACCTTC CAWKNSGNYGYTF
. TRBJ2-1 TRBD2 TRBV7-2 TGTGCCAGCAGCTTAGACTCAGGTTTTGGACTAGCGGACAATGAGCAGTTCTTC CASSLDSGFGLADNEQFF
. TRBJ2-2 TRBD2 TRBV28 TGTGCCAGCAGTTTATTCACAGCGGGAGGGCCCGGGGAGCTGTTTTTT CASSLFTAGGPGELFF
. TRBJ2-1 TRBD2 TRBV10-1 TGCGCCAGCCGGGCTAGCGGGCGCCCACCAAGTGAGCAGTTCTTC CASRASGRPPSEQFF
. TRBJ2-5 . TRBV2 TGTGCCAGCAGTGAACAGAGGATGGAGACCCAGTACTTC CASSEQRMETQYF
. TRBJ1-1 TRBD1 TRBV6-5 TGTGCCAGCACATCGACAGGGAAGAGGCGAGCTTTCTTT CASTSTGKRRAFF
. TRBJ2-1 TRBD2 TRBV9 TGTGCCAGCAGCGAACTAGCGGGAGGTGTGAATGAGCAGTTCTTC CASSELAGGVNEQFF
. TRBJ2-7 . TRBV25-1 TGTGCCAGCAGTGAACATCCCGACTACGAGCAGTACTTC CASSEHPDYEQYF
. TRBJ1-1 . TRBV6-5 TGTGCCAGCACAGAATCAGGGGCCACTGAAGCTTTCTTT CASTESGATEAFF
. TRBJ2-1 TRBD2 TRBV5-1 TGCGCCAGCAGCAGCAGACTAGCGGACTACAATGAGCAGTTCTTC CASSSRLADYNEQFF
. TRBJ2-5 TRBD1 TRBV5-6 TGTGCCAGCAGCTTCGGACAGGGTTTTAGCTGGGGCGAGACCCAGTACTTC CASSFGQGFSWGETQYF
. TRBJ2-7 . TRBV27 TGTGCCAGCAGTTTATCGATCGGACTCCTTCACTTTGAGCAGTACTTC CASSLSIGLLHFEQYF
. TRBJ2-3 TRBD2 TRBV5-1 TGCGCCAGCAGCTTGGAGCGCGGGAGGGCCTTTGGAGTCCGCACAGATACGCAGTATTTT CASSLERGRAFGVRTDTQYF
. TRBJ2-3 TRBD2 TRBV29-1 TGCAGCAGCTGGCTAGCGGGAGTTACAGATACGCAGTATTTT CSSWLAGVTDTQYF
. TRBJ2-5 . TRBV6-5 TGTGCCAGCAGTCAAACCTCGGTTCCAAAAGAGACCCAGTACTTC CASSQTSVPKETQYF
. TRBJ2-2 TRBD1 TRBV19 TGTGCCAGTAGTACAATCCCGGGACAGGGGAACACCGGGGAGCTGTTTTTT CASSTIPGQGNTGELFF
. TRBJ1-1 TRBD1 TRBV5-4 TGTGCCAGCAGCCTGACAGGGGGGTACACTGAAGCTTTCTTT CASSLTGGYTEAFF
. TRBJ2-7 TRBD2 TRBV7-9 TGTGCCAGCAGCCTAAGGGAGGGTGGAGACGAGCAGTACTTC CASSLREGGDEQYF
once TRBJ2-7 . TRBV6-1 TGTGCCAGCAGAAAACCGGGATCGTCCTACGAGCAGTACTTC CASRKPGSSYEQYF
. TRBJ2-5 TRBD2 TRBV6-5 TGTGCCAGCAGGCTAGACGGGGGGCAAGAGACCCAGTACTTC CASRLDGGQETQYF
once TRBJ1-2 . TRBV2 TGTGCCAGCAGTCCCCTACTAGGACCGTTTAACTATGGCTACACCTTC CASSPLLGPFNYGYTF
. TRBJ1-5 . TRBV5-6 TGTGCCAGCAGCTTCGGTGCAGGGGCCAGCAATCAGCCCCAGCATTTT CASSFGAGASNQPQHF
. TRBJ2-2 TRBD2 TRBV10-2 TGCGCCAGCAGTGAGTCGGTCCCTCTTAGCGGGAGGGACAACACCGGGGAGCTGTTTTTT CASSESVPLSGRDNTGELFF
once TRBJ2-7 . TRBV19 TGTGCCAGTAGTCCGGGGAGGCCCGGCGAGCAGTACTTC CASSPGRPGEQYF